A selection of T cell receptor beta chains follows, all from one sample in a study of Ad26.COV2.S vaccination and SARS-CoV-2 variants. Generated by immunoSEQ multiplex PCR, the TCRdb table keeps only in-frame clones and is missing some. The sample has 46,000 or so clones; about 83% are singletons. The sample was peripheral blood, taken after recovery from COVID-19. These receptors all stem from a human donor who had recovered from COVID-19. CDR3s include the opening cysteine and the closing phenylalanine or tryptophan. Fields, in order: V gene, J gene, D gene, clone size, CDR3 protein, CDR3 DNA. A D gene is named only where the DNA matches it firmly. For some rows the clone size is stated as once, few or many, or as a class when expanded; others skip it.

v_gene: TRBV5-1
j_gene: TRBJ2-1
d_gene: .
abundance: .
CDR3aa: CASSLEDNEQFF
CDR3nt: TGCGCCAGCAGCTTGGAAGACAATGAGCAGTTCTTC

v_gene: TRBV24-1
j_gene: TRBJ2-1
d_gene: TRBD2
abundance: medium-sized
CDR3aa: CATSDLRETSPHEQFF
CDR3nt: TGTGCCACCAGTGATTTGCGGGAGACTAGCCCCCATGAGCAGTTCTTC

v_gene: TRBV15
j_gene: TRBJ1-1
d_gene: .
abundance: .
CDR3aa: CATRGQNTEAFF
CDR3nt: TGTGCCACCAGGGGCCAGAACACTGAAGCTTTCTTT

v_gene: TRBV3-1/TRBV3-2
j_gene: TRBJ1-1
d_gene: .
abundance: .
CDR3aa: CASSQAGPSEAFF
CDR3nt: TGTGCCAGCAGCCAAGCAGGGCCCTCTGAAGCTTTCTTT

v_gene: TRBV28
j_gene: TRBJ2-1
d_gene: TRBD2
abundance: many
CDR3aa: CASSPGLGRTNEQFF
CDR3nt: TGTGCCAGCAGTCCCGGACTAGGAAGAACGAATGAGCAGTTCTTC

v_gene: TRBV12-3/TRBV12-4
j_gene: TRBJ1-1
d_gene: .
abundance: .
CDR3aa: CASSFRRDTEAFF
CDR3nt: TGTGCCAGCAGTTTTAGGAGGGACACTGAAGCTTTCTTT

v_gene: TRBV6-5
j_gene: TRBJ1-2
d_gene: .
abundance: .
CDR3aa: CASLENGGGYTF
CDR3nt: TGTGCCAGCCTCGAAAATGGGGGGGGCTACACCTTC

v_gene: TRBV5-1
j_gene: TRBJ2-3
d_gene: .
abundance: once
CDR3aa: CASSLGRGSSTDTQYF
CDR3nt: TGCGCCAGCAGCTTGGGTCGGGGTTCCTCCACAGATACGCAGTATTTT

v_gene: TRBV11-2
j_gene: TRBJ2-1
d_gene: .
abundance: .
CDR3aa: CASSLVREQFF
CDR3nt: TGTGCCAGCAGCTTAGTCCGTGAGCAGTTCTTC

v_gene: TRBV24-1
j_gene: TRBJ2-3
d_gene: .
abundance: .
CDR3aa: CATSVRRGADTQYF
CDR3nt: TGTGCCACCAGTGTAAGAAGGGGGGCAGATACGCAGTATTTT

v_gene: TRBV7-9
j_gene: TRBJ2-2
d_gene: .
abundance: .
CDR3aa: CASSLDLYTGELFF
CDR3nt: TGTGCCAGCAGCTTGGACTTATACACCGGGGAGCTGTTTTTT

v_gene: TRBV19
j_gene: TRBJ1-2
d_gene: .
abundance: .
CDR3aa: CASSSGDTNYGYTF
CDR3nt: TGTGCCAGTAGTAGTGGGGATACTAACTATGGCTACACCTTC

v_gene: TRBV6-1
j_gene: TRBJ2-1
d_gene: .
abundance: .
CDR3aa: CASSEAEPRQFF
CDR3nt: TGTGCCAGCAGTGAAGCAGAGCCGAGGCAGTTCTTC

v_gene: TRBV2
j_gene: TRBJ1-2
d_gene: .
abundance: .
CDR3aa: CASSDYWTDGYTF
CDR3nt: TGTGCCAGCAGCGACTATTGGACAGATGGCTACACCTTC

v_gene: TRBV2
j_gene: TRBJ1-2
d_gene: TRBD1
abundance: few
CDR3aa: CASSEGRDRAGYTF
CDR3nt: TGTGCCAGCAGTGAAGGCCGGGACAGGGCGGGCTACACCTTC

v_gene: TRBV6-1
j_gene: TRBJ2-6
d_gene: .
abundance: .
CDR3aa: CASSEGGGANVLTF
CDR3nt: TGTGCCAGCAGTGAAGGTGGTGGGGCCAACGTCCTGACTTTC

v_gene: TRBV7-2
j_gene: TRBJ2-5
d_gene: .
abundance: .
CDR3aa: CASSPGQGETQYF
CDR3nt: TGTGCCAGCAGCCCCGGGCAGGGGGAGACCCAGTACTTC

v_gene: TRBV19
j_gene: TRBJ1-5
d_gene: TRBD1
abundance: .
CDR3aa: CASSHRQGGQPQHF
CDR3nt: TGTGCCAGTAGTCACCGACAGGGCGGTCAGCCCCAGCATTTT

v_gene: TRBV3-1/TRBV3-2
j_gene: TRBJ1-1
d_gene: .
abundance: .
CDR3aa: CASSQVPNTEAFF
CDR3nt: TGTGCCAGCAGCCAAGTCCCCAACACTGAAGCTTTCTTT

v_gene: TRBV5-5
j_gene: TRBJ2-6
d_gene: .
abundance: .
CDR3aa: CASRLDVLSSGANVLTF
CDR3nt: TGTGCCAGCAGACTGGACGTATTAAGCTCTGGGGCCAACGTCCTGACTTTC

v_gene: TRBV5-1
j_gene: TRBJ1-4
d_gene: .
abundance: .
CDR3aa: CASSPGADEKLFF
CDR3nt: TGCGCCAGCAGCCCAGGGGCGGATGAAAAACTGTTTTTT

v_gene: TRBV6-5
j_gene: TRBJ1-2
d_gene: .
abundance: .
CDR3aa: CATFGWDQIYGYTF
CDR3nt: TGTGCCACCTTCGGGTGGGATCAGATCTATGGCTACACCTTC

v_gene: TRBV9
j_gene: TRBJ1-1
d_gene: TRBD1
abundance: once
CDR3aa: CASSVGGRGLTEAFF
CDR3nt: TGTGCCAGCAGCGTAGGTGGCAGGGGGCTCACTGAAGCTTTCTTT

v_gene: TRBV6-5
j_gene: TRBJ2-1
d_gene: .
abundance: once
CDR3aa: CASKSYNEQFF
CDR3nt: TGTGCCAGCAAGTCCTACAATGAGCAGTTCTTC

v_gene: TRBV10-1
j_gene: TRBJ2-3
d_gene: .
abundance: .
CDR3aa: CASSAGGPSDTQYF
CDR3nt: TGCGCCAGCAGTGCTGGGGGGCCGTCGGATACGCAGTATTTT

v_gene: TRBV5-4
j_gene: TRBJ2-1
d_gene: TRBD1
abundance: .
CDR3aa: CASSLALDRGRDEQFF
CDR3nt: TGTGCCAGCAGCTTGGCCCTGGACAGGGGGCGGGATGAGCAGTTCTTC

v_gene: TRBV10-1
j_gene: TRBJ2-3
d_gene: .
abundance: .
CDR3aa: CASSESRALSTDTQYF
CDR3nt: TGCGCCAGCAGTGAATCGAGGGCCCTTAGCACAGATACGCAGTATTTT

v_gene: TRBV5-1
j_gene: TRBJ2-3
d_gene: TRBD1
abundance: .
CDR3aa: CASSSGQGDADTQYF
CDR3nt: TGCGCCAGCAGCTCGGGACAGGGGGACGCAGATACGCAGTATTTT

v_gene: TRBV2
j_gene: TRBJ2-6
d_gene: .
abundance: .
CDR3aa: CASDSSSGANVLTF
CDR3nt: TGTGCCAGCGACAGTAGCTCTGGGGCCAACGTCCTGACTTTC

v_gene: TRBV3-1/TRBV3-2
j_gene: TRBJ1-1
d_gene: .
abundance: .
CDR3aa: CASSQEGPTFF
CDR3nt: TGTGCCAGCAGCCAAGAAGGCCCCACTTTCTTT

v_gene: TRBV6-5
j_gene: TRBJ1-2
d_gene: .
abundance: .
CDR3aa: CASTATEYGYTF
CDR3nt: TGTGCCAGCACGGCGACAGAGTATGGCTACACCTTC